The following is a T cell receptor beta chain sequence with its context. Its antigen is still unknown. This sample was taken from a study of CD8+ T cells in alopecia areata. Findings of the study overall: Normal skin's resident alphabeta T cells are also sequenced in scalp samples. Normal scalp had lower clonality than lesional scalp, with alopecia totalis/universalis lesions showing this most strongly.

In each case, RNA was isolated and then reverse transcribed into cDNA as the sequencing template. The repertoire was sequenced with immunoSEQ multiplex PCR; TCRdb's copy has only in-frame clones and lacks some. The table includes approximately 89,000 clones, around 54% detected once. Peripheral blood and lesional scalp punch biopsies came from alopecia areata patients. Sorting from PBMCs produced CD4+ and CD8+ T cells. This CDR3 has 15 amino acids. Germline V gene lookup returns CDR1 MNHEY and CDR2 SMNVEV (reference sequence). J was trimmed by 2 bases and V by 4 bases; bases with no gene match: 5. The sample comprised NKG2D-high CD8+ T cells sorted from blood. V and J are TRBV27 and TRBJ1-2; 9 nucleotides align to TRBD1. The sequence came from a human donor with alopecia areata. As DNA, the CDR3 is TGTGCCAGCAGTTGGGACAGGGTTGGCAACTATGGCTACACCTTC. Protein sequence: CASSWDRVGNYGYTF.